The rows below give T cell receptor beta chains drawn from one sample of a study of the immune and genomic landscape of osteosarcoma. Repertoires were generated with immunoSEQ multiplex PCR, while TCRdb's copy carries only in-frame clones and drops some. The profile shows 1,500 to 2,000 clones, roughly three fifths of them singletons. The sample comprised primary tumor tissue from the T10 vertebra. Every receptor here comes from a man between 18 and 35 years old with osteosarcoma. The CDR3 runs from the conserved cysteine through the conserved F or W. D genes are given only for firm matches. Not every row has a clone size; where given, it reads once, few, many or a size class.

J gene: TRBJ1-2; D gene: -; V gene: TRBV14; clone size: large; CDR3 DNA: TGTGCCAGCAGCCAATCCGGGATCCATGGCTACACCTTC; CDR3 protein: CASSQSGIHGYTF
J gene: TRBJ2-5; D gene: -; V gene: TRBV5-1; clone size: once; CDR3 DNA: TGCGCCAGCAGCTTGGTGGAGGGGGAGACCCAGTACTTC; CDR3 protein: CASSLVEGETQYF
J gene: TRBJ2-7; D gene: -; V gene: TRBV5-1; clone size: -; CDR3 DNA: TGCGCCAGCAGCCCCGCGGTGGGTGCGCTCTCCTACGAGCAGTACTTC; CDR3 protein: CASSPAVGALSYEQYF
J gene: TRBJ2-5; D gene: TRBD1; V gene: TRBV5-1; clone size: -; CDR3 DNA: TGCGCCAGCAGCCCTAGGACAGGGAACCAAGAGACCCAGTACTTC; CDR3 protein: CASSPRTGNQETQYF
J gene: TRBJ1-3; D gene: -; V gene: TRBV7-2; clone size: -; CDR3 DNA: TGTGCCAGCAGCTTAGGGGGCACAGGGTCTGGAAACACCATATATTTT; CDR3 protein: CASSLGGTGSGNTIYF
J gene: TRBJ1-4; D gene: -; V gene: TRBV29-1; clone size: -; CDR3 DNA: TGCAGCGTTCATGAAACAACTAATGAAAAACTGTTTTTT; CDR3 protein: CSVHETTNEKLFF
J gene: TRBJ1-6; D gene: -; V gene: TRBV9; clone size: few; CDR3 DNA: TGTGCCAGCAACCGAACACCAGGGGTTACGGGTTCACCCCTCCACTTT; CDR3 protein: CASNRTPGVTGSPLHF
J gene: TRBJ1-2; D gene: TRBD1; V gene: TRBV6-6; clone size: -; CDR3 DNA: TGTGCCAGCAGCGACAGGGACTATGGCTACACCTTC; CDR3 protein: CASSDRDYGYTF
J gene: TRBJ1-6; D gene: -; V gene: TRBV5-1; clone size: -; CDR3 DNA: TGCGCCAGCAGCATGGACAGCGACGATTCACCCCTCCACTTT; CDR3 protein: CASSMDSDDSPLHF
J gene: TRBJ2-5; D gene: -; V gene: TRBV4-1; clone size: few; CDR3 DNA: TGCGCCAGCAGCCAAGCCGGTTCGGAGACCCAGTACTTC; CDR3 protein: CASSQAGSETQYF
J gene: TRBJ2-7; D gene: -; V gene: TRBV7-2; clone size: -; CDR3 DNA: TGTGCCAGCAGCTTGACTCGCTACGAGCAGTACTTC; CDR3 protein: CASSLTRYEQYF
J gene: TRBJ2-7; D gene: TRBD1; V gene: TRBV5-1; clone size: -; CDR3 DNA: TGCGCCAGCAGCTTGGAGGGACAGGGCCCTCTCTGGGACTTC; CDR3 protein: CASSLEGQGPLWDF
J gene: TRBJ2-5; D gene: -; V gene: TRBV10-3; clone size: -; CDR3 DNA: TGTGCCATCAGTGAGGCGGGGGCCGGGCAAGAGACCCAGTACTTC; CDR3 protein: CAISEAGAGQETQYF
J gene: TRBJ2-7; D gene: TRBD1; V gene: TRBV11-1; clone size: -; CDR3 DNA: TGTGCCAGCAGCCTCGACGTGGGACAGGGAGGCTACGAGCAGTACTTC; CDR3 protein: CASSLDVGQGGYEQYF
J gene: TRBJ2-5; D gene: TRBD1; V gene: TRBV2; clone size: -; CDR3 DNA: TGTGCCAGCAGGAGGGACAGTCGAGAGACCCAGTACTTC; CDR3 protein: CASRRDSRETQYF
J gene: TRBJ2-3; D gene: -; V gene: TRBV7-2; clone size: -; CDR3 DNA: TGTGCCAGCAGTCTAGTGGGCGGCTCTGGGTCCGATACGCAGTATTTT; CDR3 protein: CASSLVGGSGSDTQYF
J gene: TRBJ2-1; D gene: TRBD1; V gene: TRBV18; clone size: -; CDR3 DNA: TGTGCCAGCTCACCACCGGACAGGGACTACAATGAGCAGTTCTTC; CDR3 protein: CASSPPDRDYNEQFF
J gene: TRBJ2-2; D gene: -; V gene: TRBV2; clone size: -; CDR3 DNA: TGTGCCAGCAGTGATCGGACTCTCGGGGGCACCGGGGAGCTGTTTTTT; CDR3 protein: CASSDRTLGGTGELFF
J gene: TRBJ2-7; D gene: -; V gene: TRBV19; clone size: -; CDR3 DNA: TGTGCCAGTACCGACTCCCCCGGGACATCCACCTACGAGCAGTACTTC; CDR3 protein: CASTDSPGTSTYEQYF
J gene: TRBJ2-1; D gene: TRBD1; V gene: TRBV19; clone size: few; CDR3 DNA: TGTGCCAGTCAAGACAGGGGGGTCTCCTACAATGAGCAGTTCTTC; CDR3 protein: CASQDRGVSYNEQFF
J gene: TRBJ1-6; D gene: -; V gene: TRBV6-1; clone size: -; CDR3 DNA: TGTGCCAGCAGTGAAGTCGGGGGCACCTATAATTCACCCCTCCACTTT; CDR3 protein: CASSEVGGTYNSPLHF
J gene: TRBJ1-2; D gene: -; V gene: TRBV7-2; clone size: -; CDR3 DNA: TGTGCCAGCAGCTTAGACGGAAATGGCTACACCTTC; CDR3 protein: CASSLDGNGYTF
J gene: TRBJ2-3; D gene: -; V gene: TRBV4-2; clone size: few; CDR3 DNA: TGTGCCAGCAGCCCTAATTGGGACCACACAGATACGCAGTATTTT; CDR3 protein: CASSPNWDHTDTQYF
J gene: TRBJ2-7; D gene: -; V gene: TRBV27; clone size: few; CDR3 DNA: TGTGCCAGCAGTTTATGGCGGACGCAAGAGCAGTACTTC; CDR3 protein: CASSLWRTQEQYF
J gene: TRBJ1-5; D gene: TRBD1; V gene: TRBV19; clone size: few; CDR3 DNA: TGTGCCAGTAGTTTGGGGCAGGGGGGAACGCAGCCCCAGCATTTT; CDR3 protein: CASSLGQGGTQPQHF
J gene: TRBJ1-2; D gene: TRBD1; V gene: TRBV11-3; clone size: -; CDR3 DNA: TGTGCCAGCAGCTTAAGGGACAGGGAAGTTTGGGGCTACACCTTC; CDR3 protein: CASSLRDREVWGYTF
J gene: TRBJ2-1; D gene: TRBD2; V gene: TRBV6-9; clone size: -; CDR3 DNA: TGTGCCAGCAGAACCAGCGGGGGACCTTACAATGAGCAGTTCTTC; CDR3 protein: CASRTSGGPYNEQFF
J gene: TRBJ1-1; D gene: TRBD1; V gene: TRBV11-2; clone size: once; CDR3 DNA: TGTGCCAGCAGCTCGGGACAGAAGAACACTGAAGCTTTCTTT; CDR3 protein: CASSSGQKNTEAFF
J gene: TRBJ1-1; D gene: -; V gene: TRBV7-9; clone size: -; CDR3 DNA: TGTGCCAGCAGCTTAGTTGGGGAACTGGGACCTGAAGCTTTCTTT; CDR3 protein: CASSLVGELGPEAFF
J gene: TRBJ2-1; D gene: -; V gene: TRBV5-5; clone size: few; CDR3 DNA: TGTGCCAGCAGCTTGGACAGTTACAATGAGCAGTTCTTC; CDR3 protein: CASSLDSYNEQFF
J gene: TRBJ1-1; D gene: -; V gene: TRBV7-6; clone size: -; CDR3 DNA: TGTGCCAGCAGCTTAGACCAGAACACTGAAGCTTTCTTT; CDR3 protein: CASSLDQNTEAFF
J gene: TRBJ2-1; D gene: TRBD1; V gene: TRBV23-1; clone size: -; CDR3 DNA: TGCGCCAGCAGTCAAGCGACAGGGGGCTCCTACAATGAGCAGTTCTTC; CDR3 protein: CASSQATGGSYNEQFF
J gene: TRBJ2-2; D gene: -; V gene: TRBV11-3; clone size: -; CDR3 DNA: TGTGCCAGCAGCTTAGAAACCGGGGAGCTGTTTTTT; CDR3 protein: CASSLETGELFF
J gene: TRBJ2-7; D gene: -; V gene: TRBV9; clone size: large; CDR3 DNA: TGTGCCAGCAGCCCCGGACTCTCCCCCTACGAGCAGTACTTC; CDR3 protein: CASSPGLSPYEQYF
J gene: TRBJ1-4; D gene: -; V gene: TRBV6-5; clone size: -; CDR3 DNA: TGTGCCAGCAGCGGAGATTTCGGAGGAGAAAAACTGTTTTTT; CDR3 protein: CASSGDFGGEKLFF
J gene: TRBJ1-6; D gene: TRBD1; V gene: TRBV7-9; clone size: few; CDR3 DNA: TGTGCCAGCAGCTACCAAGAGACAGGGGCCTATAATTCACCCCTCCACTTT; CDR3 protein: CASSYQETGAYNSPLHF
J gene: TRBJ2-7; D gene: TRBD2; V gene: TRBV23-1; clone size: -; CDR3 DNA: TGCGCCAGCAGTCAATCCCGTCAGGGTCAAGCCGGGGGGGACGAGCAGTACTTC; CDR3 protein: CASSQSRQGQAGGDEQYF
J gene: TRBJ2-5; D gene: TRBD2; V gene: TRBV10-2; clone size: -; CDR3 DNA: TGCGCCAGCAGTGATCTGCGGGGGAGGGCGACCCAGTACTTC; CDR3 protein: CASSDLRGRATQYF
J gene: TRBJ1-3; D gene: TRBD1; V gene: TRBV5-6; clone size: -; CDR3 DNA: TGTGCCAGCAGCCGTACAGGGGGCGCTGGAAACACCATATATTTT; CDR3 protein: CASSRTGGAGNTIYF
J gene: TRBJ1-6; D gene: TRBD1; V gene: TRBV6-6; clone size: -; CDR3 DNA: TGTGCCAGCAGTCCCGGGACAGGGGCGGGTAATTCACCCCTCCACTTT; CDR3 protein: CASSPGTGAGNSPLHF
J gene: TRBJ2-5; D gene: -; V gene: TRBV30; clone size: -; CDR3 DNA: TGTGCCTGGAGTGGAAGTGGGGTTCCTTGGGAGACCCAGTACTTC; CDR3 protein: CAWSGSGVPWETQYF
J gene: TRBJ2-5; D gene: -; V gene: TRBV6-5; clone size: -; CDR3 DNA: TGTGCCAGCAGTTACTCCCCCAGGGGACAAGAGACCCAGTACTTC; CDR3 protein: CASSYSPRGQETQYF
J gene: TRBJ2-5; D gene: -; V gene: TRBV10-1; clone size: once; CDR3 DNA: TGCGCCAGCAGTGTTGAGGCGTCGGGGACCCAGTACTTC; CDR3 protein: CASSVEASGTQYF
J gene: TRBJ2-5; D gene: TRBD2; V gene: TRBV7-6; clone size: -; CDR3 DNA: TGTGCCAGCAGCCGGACTAGCGGGTACCAAGAGACCCAGTACTTC; CDR3 protein: CASSRTSGYQETQYF
J gene: TRBJ2-7; D gene: TRBD1; V gene: TRBV4-2; clone size: -; CDR3 DNA: TGTGCCAGCAGCCAAGTGGGACAGGGGGCGAGCGAGCAGTACTTC; CDR3 protein: CASSQVGQGASEQYF
J gene: TRBJ2-7; D gene: TRBD2; V gene: TRBV5-1; clone size: once; CDR3 DNA: TGCGCCAGCACCCTTAGCGGGGGACCACCTATAGACGAGCAGTACTTC; CDR3 protein: CASTLSGGPPIDEQYF
J gene: TRBJ2-1; D gene: -; V gene: TRBV5-1; clone size: -; CDR3 DNA: TGCGCCAGCAGCTTGGATGGCAGGGAATACAATGAGCAGTTCTTC; CDR3 protein: CASSLDGREYNEQFF
J gene: TRBJ2-4; D gene: -; V gene: TRBV5-4; clone size: -; CDR3 DNA: TGTGCCAGCAGCTTGGACAGGGTTCACATTCAGTACTTC; CDR3 protein: CASSLDRVHIQYF
J gene: TRBJ2-5; D gene: TRBD1; V gene: TRBV5-1; clone size: -; CDR3 DNA: TGCGCCAGCAGCTTACAGCAACAGGGGGCTTCCGAGACCCAGTACTTC; CDR3 protein: CASSLQQQGASETQYF
J gene: TRBJ1-3; D gene: -; V gene: TRBV7-2; clone size: large; CDR3 DNA: TGTGCCAGCAGCCGTGGGGTTTCGGGAAACACCATATATTTT; CDR3 protein: CASSRGVSGNTIYF
J gene: TRBJ2-6; D gene: -; V gene: TRBV7-3; clone size: few; CDR3 DNA: TGTGCCAGCAGCTCCGGGACGCCCAGCTCTGGGGCCAACGTCCTGACTTTC; CDR3 protein: CASSSGTPSSGANVLTF
J gene: TRBJ1-2; D gene: -; V gene: TRBV5-1; clone size: -; CDR3 DNA: TGCGCCAGCAGCCCACTGGGGGGGGCCGGCTACACCTTC; CDR3 protein: CASSPLGGAGYTF
J gene: TRBJ2-6; D gene: -; V gene: TRBV7-7; clone size: -; CDR3 DNA: TGTGCCAGCCTGGATACGGCCTCTGGGGCCAACGTCCTGACTTTC; CDR3 protein: CASLDTASGANVLTF
J gene: TRBJ2-5; D gene: -; V gene: TRBV25-1; clone size: -; CDR3 DNA: TGTGCCAGCAGGCCCGGAGCGAACCATTACCAAGAGACCCAGTACTTC; CDR3 protein: CASRPGANHYQETQYF
J gene: TRBJ1-3; D gene: -; V gene: TRBV19; clone size: few; CDR3 DNA: TGTGCCAGTAGTCCCTCTTTCGGAAACACCATATATTTT; CDR3 protein: CASSPSFGNTIYF
J gene: TRBJ2-2; D gene: -; V gene: TRBV19; clone size: -; CDR3 DNA: TGTGCCAGTAGTCCTACAGCCGCGCGGAACACCGGGGAGCTGTTTTTT; CDR3 protein: CASSPTAARNTGELFF
J gene: TRBJ2-7; D gene: -; V gene: TRBV25-1; clone size: -; CDR3 DNA: TGTGCCAGCAGTGGGCGGGACAGTCGCTACGAGCAGTACTTC; CDR3 protein: CASSGRDSRYEQYF
J gene: TRBJ1-4; D gene: TRBD1; V gene: TRBV28; clone size: -; CDR3 DNA: TGTGCCAGCCGGATCAACAGGGGGCCATATGAAAAACTGTTTTTT; CDR3 protein: CASRINRGPYEKLFF
J gene: TRBJ2-2; D gene: TRBD2; V gene: TRBV10-2; clone size: -; CDR3 DNA: TGCGCCAGCATGGGACTAGCGGGAGGGACCGGGGAGCTGTTTTTT; CDR3 protein: CASMGLAGGTGELFF
J gene: TRBJ2-3; D gene: -; V gene: TRBV9; clone size: -; CDR3 DNA: TGTGCCAGCAGCGTAGTTGCAGGCGGGGCAGATACGCAGTATTTT; CDR3 protein: CASSVVAGGADTQYF